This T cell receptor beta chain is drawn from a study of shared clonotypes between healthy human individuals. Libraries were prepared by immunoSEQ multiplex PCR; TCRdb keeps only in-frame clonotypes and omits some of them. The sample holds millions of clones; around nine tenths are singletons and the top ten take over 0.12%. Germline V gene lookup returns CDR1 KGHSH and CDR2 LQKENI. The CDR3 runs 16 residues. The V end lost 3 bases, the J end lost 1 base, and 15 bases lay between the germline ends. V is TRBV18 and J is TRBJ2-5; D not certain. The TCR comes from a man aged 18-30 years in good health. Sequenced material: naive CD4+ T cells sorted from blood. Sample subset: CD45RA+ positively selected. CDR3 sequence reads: CASSPLFGATQETQYF. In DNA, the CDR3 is TGTGCCAGCTCACCCCTATTTGGAGCGACCCAAGAGACCCAGTACTTC.